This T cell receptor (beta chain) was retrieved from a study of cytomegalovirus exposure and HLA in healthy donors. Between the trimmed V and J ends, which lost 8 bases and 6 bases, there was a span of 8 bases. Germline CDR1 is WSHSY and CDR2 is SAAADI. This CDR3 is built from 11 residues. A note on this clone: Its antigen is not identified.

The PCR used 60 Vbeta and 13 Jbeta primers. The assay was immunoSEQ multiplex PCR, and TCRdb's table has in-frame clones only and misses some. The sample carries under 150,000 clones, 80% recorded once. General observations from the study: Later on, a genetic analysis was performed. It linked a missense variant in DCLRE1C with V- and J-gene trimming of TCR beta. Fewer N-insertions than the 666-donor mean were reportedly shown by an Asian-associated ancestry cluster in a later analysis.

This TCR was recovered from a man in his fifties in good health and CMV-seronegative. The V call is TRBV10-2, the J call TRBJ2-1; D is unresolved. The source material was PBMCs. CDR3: CASSPGNEQFF. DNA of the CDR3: TGCGCCAGCTCTCCCGGCAATGAGCAGTTCTTC.